The clone carrying this T cell receptor beta chain was seen just once. Its target is not known. The CDR3 contains 12 residues. Germline assignment: CDR1 MNHEY and CDR2 SVGAGI. V shed 5 bases, J shed 9 bases, and the junction held 5 bases outside the gene matches. Sequencing was performed with immunoSEQ multiplex PCR; in TCRdb, only in-frame clones are kept and a portion is missing. The sample holds roughly 23,000 clones, about 78% seen once. This specimen belongs to a study of cytotoxic CD8 clonotypes in ibrutinib-treated CLL. Overall study: Response sampling occurred after a median around 12 months of treatment (range 6 to 36).

Study conclusions and caveats: Elevated clonality accompanied ibrutinib response, with a return toward baseline values at progression.

The sample in question was PBMCs, obtained before ibrutinib treatment. This TCR came from a human donor with chronic lymphocytic leukemia. This chain connects TRBV6-5 to TRBJ2-7, with 9 bases identical to TRBD1. This CDR3 is CASSRDRERQYF. CDR3 sequence (DNA): TGTGCCAGCAGTAGGGACAGGGAAAGGCAGTACTTC.